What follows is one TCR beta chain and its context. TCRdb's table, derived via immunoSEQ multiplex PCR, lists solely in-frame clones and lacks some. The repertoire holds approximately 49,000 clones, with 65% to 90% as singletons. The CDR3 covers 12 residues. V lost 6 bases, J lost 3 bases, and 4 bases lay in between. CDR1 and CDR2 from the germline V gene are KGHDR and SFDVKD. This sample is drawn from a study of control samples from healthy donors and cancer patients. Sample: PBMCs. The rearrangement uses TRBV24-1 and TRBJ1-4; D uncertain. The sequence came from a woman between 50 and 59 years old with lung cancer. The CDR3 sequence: CATSTANEKLFF. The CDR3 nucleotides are TGTGCCACCAGTACGGCTAATGAAAAACTGTTTTTT.